Shown below are 12 T cell receptor beta chains from a single sample sequenced in a study of T cell repertoires and Cas9 in healthy adults (dated by TCRdb to about 2018). Libraries were built with the immunoSEQ multiplex PCR assay. TCRdb limited this immuneACCESS table to in-frame rearrangements with V and J called. A share of clones is missing; checked studies link under half to unresolved V genes, and the rest is unexplained. In all, the sample holds around 20,000 clones, and under 95% of those were seen once. Approximately 0.69% of the sample is held by the ten biggest clonotypes. The sequencing input was CD4+ effector T cells (CD127+, CD25-, CD137-, CD154-) from PBMCs; culture status not recorded. The receptors stem from a human donor in good health.

The rearrangement links TRBV29-1 to TRBJ2-1; D is possibly TRBD2 (6 bases). Per germline, CDR1 SQVTM and CDR2 ANQGSEA. The CDR3 has 14 amino acids. V was cut by 4 bases and J by 4 bases, with 14 bases left in between. The CDR3 sequence: CSVVLASRYNEQFF. The DNA of the CDR3 is TGCAGCGTTGTACTAGCTTCCCGTTACAATGAGCAGTTCTTC.

The rearrangement uses TRBV15 and TRBJ2-3, with TRBD2 matching over 7 bases. Trimming took 6 bases from V and 2 from J; bases not matched to a gene: 2. Germline values: CDR1 LNHNV, CDR2 YYDKDF (reference sequence). This CDR3 contains 13 residues. CDR3 amino acids: CATRAGLTDTQYF. In DNA form, the CDR3 reads TGTGCCACCAGAGCGGGGCTCACAGATACGCAGTATTTT.

This chain links TRBV11-3 with TRBJ2-1, with D perhaps matching TRBD1 (6 bases). Germline CDR1 SGHNT, CDR2 YENEEA. The CDR3 has 17 residues. V was clipped by 5 bases and J by 8 bases, with 25 bases between them. In nucleotides, the CDR3 is TGTGCCAGCAGCCGGTGGGGGCCTGACACAGGCCTAGATGAGCAGTTCTTC. Translating gives CASSRWGPDTGLDEQFF.

CDR3 loop: CASSQDLGASGGSTDTQYF. The CDR3, as DNA: TGTGCCAGCAGCCAAGATTTGGGGGCTAGCGGGGGGAGTACAGATACGCAGTATTTT. The chain has TRBV4-2 and TRBJ2-3; TRBD2 agrees at 11 bases. This CDR3 region has 19 residues. CDR1 and CDR2 from the germline V gene are LGHNA and YNFKEQ. J was trimmed by 3 bases and V by 0 bases; bases with no gene match: 11.

The V gene is TRBV7-2, the J gene TRBJ2-7; D is ambiguous. Germline lookup yields CDR1 SGHTA and CDR2 FQGNSA. The CDR3 consists of 12 residues. Trimming pared 5 bases from V and 4 bases from J, leaving 9 bases between. The chain's CDR3 is CASSLWGYEQYF. DNA of the CDR3: TGTGCCAGCAGCCTGTGGGGTTACGAGCAGTACTTC.

The chain has TRBV2 and TRBJ2-5, with D possibly matching TRBD1 (6 bases). In germline, CDR1 is SNHLY, CDR2 FYNNEI. This CDR3 has 15 amino acids. Trimming cost V 4 bases and J 2 bases, with 14 bases left between them. CDR3 nucleotides: TGTGCCAGCAGTGCGGGAACAGGGCCACAAGAGACCCAGTACTTC. Translation: CASSAGTGPQETQYF.

This clone was observed a handful of times. J is TRBJ2-7 and V is TRBV10-3; the D gene could be TRBD1 or TRBD2 (5 bases each). The CDR3 contains 15 residues. Germline lookup yields CDR1 ENHRY and CDR2 SYGVKD. V gave up 2 bases and J gave up 3 bases, with 14 bases separating them. CDR3 in amino acids: CAISEPGTANYEQYF. Written as DNA, the CDR3 is TGTGCCATCAGTGAGCCAGGGACGGCGAACTACGAGCAGTACTTC.

The V call is TRBV7-8, the J call TRBJ2-1; weak D call: TRBD1 (5 bases). The CDR3 runs 15 residues. Trimming cost V 5 bases and J 7 bases, with 18 bases left between them. Germline V gene data show CDR1 as SGHVS and CDR2 as FQNEAQ. CDR3 nucleotides: TGTGCCAGCAGCCCAAACCGGACACGGAAGAATGAGCAGTTCTTC. Its protein is CASSPNRTRKNEQFF.

This chain links TRBV11-2 with TRBJ2-1; D might be TRBD1 (7 bases). The CDR3 length is 15 residues. Trimming removed 2 bases from V and 4 bases from J, with 12 bases in between. Germline values: CDR1 SGHAT, CDR2 FQNNGV. The CDR3 loop reads CASSLQGEEYNEQFF. The CDR3 DNA reads as TGTGCCAGCAGCTTACAGGGGGAGGAATACAATGAGCAGTTCTTC.

The genes are TRBV2 and TRBJ2-1, with D perhaps TRBD1 (6 bases). Looked up from germline, CDR1 is SNHLY and CDR2 is FYNNEI. With 5 bases removed from V and 2 bases from J, the gap between germline ends came to 16 bases. The CDR3 extends over 16 amino acids. The CDR3 bases are TGTGCCAGCAGTCAACTAGTGGGGGCTACCTACAATGAGCAGTTCTTC. It encodes CASSQLVGATYNEQFF.

CDR3 region: CASSLAGVSEAFF. The DNA of the CDR3 is TGCGCCAGCAGCTTGGCAGGGGTATCTGAAGCTTTCTTT. J is TRBJ1-1 and V is TRBV5-1; TRBD1 is a possible D gene (6 bases). Germline assignment: CDR1 SGHRS and CDR2 YFSETQ. Trimming left V 0 bases short and J 6 bases short, with 9 bases between. This CDR3 contains 13 residues. The complete variable domain, with remaining parts taken from reference TRBV5-1 and TRBJ1-1, reads KAGVTQTPRYLIKTRGQQVTLSCSPISGHRSVSWYQQTPGQGLQFLFEYFSETQRNKGNFPGRFSGRQFSNSRSEMNVSTLELGDSALYLCASSLAGVSEAFFGQGTRLTVV.

The chain has TRBV19 and TRBJ1-1; 9 bases agree with TRBD1. CDR1 and CDR2 (germline): LNHDA, SQIVND (reference sequence). With 4 bases clipped from V and 3 bases from J, the junction kept 6 bases outside the gene matches. The CDR3 loop spans 15 amino acids. The CDR3 protein is CASSKGTGRDTEAFF. DNA for the CDR3: TGTGCCAGTAGTAAAGGGACAGGGCGCGACACTGAAGCTTTCTTT.